This T cell receptor beta chain was recovered during a study of blood T cell repertoires in COVID-19 (dated by TCRdb to about 2020). For the wider study: Samples covering the acute and convalescent phases of COVID-19 were provided by collaborators in the United States, Italy and Spain. The material from the prospective study consisted of cDNA or gDNA derived from T cells, B-cell-depleted T cells, or PBMCs. The dataset comprised deeply sampled blood TCRbeta repertoires from subjects exposed to, actively infected with, or recovered from COVID-19. The repertoires were released in a freely available public database intended as a resource for research on the immune response to SARS-CoV-2. The samples were drawn from two sources: the first 160 participants of the ongoing ImmuneRACE study, and 1,000 to 1,500 subjects contributed by 6 global collaborators. Nearly every sample came with metadata listing a de-identified subject ID, COVID-19 status, age in years and sex. HLA class I and class II types, where available, came from metadata supplied by the sample provider rather than from assay-based typing.

TCRbeta CDR3 regions were amplified from genomic DNA using the immunoSEQ Assay, a bias-controlled multiplex PCR. Concerning the study's data processing: The number of nucleated cells in each sample was estimated from the amplification of reference gene primers within the assay. To quantify the absolute abundance of each unique TCRbeta CDR3 rearrangement, sequence reads were collapsed and filtered. Productive Simpson clonality was computed per sample as the square root of Simpson's diversity index over productive rearrangements. The immuneACCESS repertoire file appears here via TCRdb, limited to in-frame rearrangements. These files lack a portion of the clones; in checked studies, under half of the deficit traces to unresolved V genes, and the cause of the others is not known. V, J and clone size reflect that table, while D and trimming were determined from the DNA. For this sample the table gives 150,000 to 200,000 clones, of which over 75% were detected only once. The top ten clonotypes cover roughly 18% of the sample.

Concerning this clone itself: Which antigen it targets is not known. Qualities for individual bases were not recorded, and no much larger clone is one base off.

The CDR3 spans 14 residues, from the cysteine through the phenylalanine. Of all the DNA, just the CDR3 is kept, 42 bases in frame from base 1. V is pared back by 5 bases and J by 2 bases, with 13 bases lying between the germline termini. Per the germline V gene (reference sequence), MNHEY is the CDR1 and SMNVEV is the CDR2. Overall results and qualifications from the work: The amount of clinical and demographic metadata varied by source and participant and was provided uncurated.

One collaborating source in Seattle enrolled patients while the patients were actively infected and followed the patients over time throughout the course of disease. The collaborating institutions used their own protocols to collect whole blood in K2EDTA tubes. Collaborator samples were shipped for TCRbeta analysis as frozen whole blood, isolated PBMCs, or DNA extracted from either sample type. The rearrangement joined TRBV27 to TRBJ2-7, with a tentative D gene TRBD2 over 6 matching bases. The sequence came from a person aged 70 to 79 with COVID-19, enrolled during active disease. The sample consisted of peripheral blood. The CDR3 here reads CASSPRAGPYEQYF. The DNA sequence reads TGTGCCAGCAGTCCCCGGGCGGGGCCCTACGAGCAGTACTTC.